The entry below describes one T cell receptor (beta chain). Per the study methods: Amplification of reference gene primers provided the estimated nucleated cell counts. Produced via immunoSEQ multiplex PCR; TCRdb's table is partial and in-frame only. V and J calls and clone size are as listed in that table; D and trimming were resolved from the DNA. The repertoire holds tens of thousands of clones, 88% seen once, with around 10% in the top ten. Participants had their cohort set by participant-reported clinical history. The germline V and J ends were trimmed by 5 bases and 1 base, with 5 bases remaining between them. The CDR3 is made up of 12 amino acids. Germline CDR1 SGHTA, CDR2 FQGTGA. These data come from a study of blood T cell repertoires in COVID-19. Study-wide context: Collection of acute and convalescent COVID-19 samples took place in the United States, Italy and Spain.

The J gene is TRBJ1-1, the V gene TRBV7-3; no clear D. Sequencing was performed on PBMCs or T cells enriched from blood (not recorded which). The TCR was taken from a woman aged 40 to 50 who had recovered from COVID-19. CDR3 nucleotide sequence: TGTGCCAGCAGCCTAGAGAACACTGAAGCTTTCTTT. Its protein product is CASSLENTEAFF.